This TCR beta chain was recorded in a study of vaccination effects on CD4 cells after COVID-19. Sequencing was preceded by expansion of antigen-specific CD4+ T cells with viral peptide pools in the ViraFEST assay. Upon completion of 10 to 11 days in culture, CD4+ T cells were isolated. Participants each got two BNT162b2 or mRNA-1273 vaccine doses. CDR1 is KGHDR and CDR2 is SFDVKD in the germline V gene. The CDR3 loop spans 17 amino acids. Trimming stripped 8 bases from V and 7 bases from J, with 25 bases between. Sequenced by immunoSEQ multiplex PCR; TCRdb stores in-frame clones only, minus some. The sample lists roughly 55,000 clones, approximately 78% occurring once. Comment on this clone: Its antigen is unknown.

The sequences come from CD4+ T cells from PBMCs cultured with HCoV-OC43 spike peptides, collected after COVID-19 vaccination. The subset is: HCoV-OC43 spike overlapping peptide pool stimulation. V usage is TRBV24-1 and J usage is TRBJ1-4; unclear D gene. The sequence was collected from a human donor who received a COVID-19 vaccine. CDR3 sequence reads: CATISTLHPSGPEKLFF. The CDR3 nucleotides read TGTGCCACCATATCAACTCTACACCCCTCCGGTCCTGAAAAACTGTTTTTT.